This TCR beta chain came from a study of cytomegalovirus exposure and HLA in healthy donors. General observations from the study: 15,000 to 20,000 TCR beta sequences were associated with HLA alleles at 0.05 false discovery rate in a later analysis. It was shown in a later analysis that HLA-associated TCR beta chains were more clonally expanded than other, equally common chains. Reported findings show TCR beta sequences accurately forecast HLA-A and HLA-B alleles in most subjects.

As regards this clone: Its antigen remains unknown.

CDR1 and CDR2 from the germline V gene are LGHNA and YNFKEQ. V dropped 4 bases and J dropped 2; count of bases not matched to a gene: 7. CDR3 length: 15 amino acids. The PCR employed 60 Vbeta primers together with 13 Jbeta primers. Assay: immunoSEQ multiplex PCR; the TCRdb copy retains only in-frame clones and omits some. This table has 90,000 to 140,000 clones, nearly 85% appearing once. This sequence joins TRBV4-2 and TRBJ2-7; 8 bases are shared with TRBD2. This TCR was sampled from a man aged 18 to 29 in good health and CMV-seronegative. The sequenced material came from PBMCs. CDR3 in DNA: TGTGCCAGCAGCCGAGAACTAGCGGAGGCCTACGAGCAGTACTTC. This encodes CASSRELAEAYEQYF.